These 14 T cell receptor beta chains were sequenced from one sample in a study of shared clonotypes between healthy human individuals. Some clones are missing from TCRdb's copy, which holds only in-frame ones; the method was immunoSEQ multiplex PCR. The table shows about 2.4 million clones, with approximately 94% occurring only once. The sequencing input was naive CD4+ T cells sorted from blood. As to subset: CD45RA+ positively selected. These receptors were obtained from a man younger than 35 in good health.

J is TRBJ2-5 and V is TRBV28, with D possibly being TRBD2 (5 bases). CDR1 and CDR2 (germline): MDHEN, SYDVKM. V was trimmed by 5 bases and J by 10 bases, leaving 20 bases between them. The CDR3 covers 14 residues. The CDR3 loop is CASSSPSASLDQYF. CDR3 nucleotide sequence: TGTGCCAGCAGTAGCCCGTCGGCTAGCTTGGACCAGTACTTC.

The chain carries TRBV7-6 and TRBJ2-7, with 11 bases that match TRBD2. The germline V gene encodes CDR1 SGHVS and CDR2 FNYEAQ. The CDR3 spans 19 residues. J was trimmed by 2 bases and V by 1 base; bases with no gene match: 13. The CDR3 loop is CASSLVPSGRSSYTYEQYF. CDR3 sequence (DNA): TGTGCCAGCAGCTTAGTCCCTAGCGGGAGGTCTTCCTACACCTACGAGCAGTACTTC.

The V gene is TRBV4-1, the J gene TRBJ2-3, with TRBD2 as a possible D gene (6 bases). Germline V CDR1 and CDR2: MGHRA, YSYEKL. This CDR3 spans 15 amino acids. V lost 4 bases, J lost 0 bases, and 11 bases lay in between. The CDR3 nucleotides read TGCGCCAGCAGCCGCGGGATTTCTAGCACAGATACGCAGTATTTT. This sequence encodes CASSRGISSTDTQYF.

The chain links TRBV7-6 to TRBJ1-1; no clear D. This CDR3 has 14 residues. Germline CDR1 and CDR2: SGHVS and FNYEAQ. Trimming removed 0 bases at V and 0 bases at J, with 5 bases between. CDR3 residues: CASSLAALNTEAFF. The CDR3 DNA reads TGTGCCAGCAGCTTAGCTGCGCTGAACACTGAAGCTTTCTTT.

This chain connects TRBV6-1 to TRBJ1-1, with D possibly matching TRBD1 (6 bases). The germline V gene encodes CDR1 MNHNS and CDR2 SASEGT. The CDR3 has 15 residues. Trimming removed 11 bases at V and 0 bases at J, with 19 bases between. The CDR3 region is CAARRGPFMNTEAFF. In nucleotides, the CDR3 is TGTGCCGCTCGACGGGGGCCCTTCATGAACACTGAAGCTTTCTTT.

The chain couples TRBV19 to TRBJ2-1, with TRBD2 matching over 10 bases. The CDR3 extends over 16 amino acids. Germline loops: CDR1 LNHDA, CDR2 SQIVND (reference sequence). The V and J ends lost 8 bases and 2 bases, in that order; junction bases with no gene match: 9. DNA of the CDR3: TGTGCCAGTGATTCTAGCGGGGGCGGTCCCTACAATGAGCAGTTCTTC. It encodes CASDSSGGGPYNEQFF.

The gene calls are TRBV6-5 and TRBJ2-3; maybe TRBD2 (6 bases). V was shortened by 6 bases and J by 2 bases, with 15 bases between the two germline ends. Germline CDR1 and CDR2: MNHEY and SVGAGI. This CDR3 region has 15 residues. CDR3 region: CASSPGVWVTDTQYF. CDR3 in DNA: TGTGCCAGCAGCCCGGGAGTTTGGGTCACAGATACGCAGTATTTT.

CDR3 coding DNA: TGCGCCAGCAGCTTGGTTGGGACTAGCGAGACCGGGGAGCTGTTTTTT. It encodes CASSLVGTSETGELFF. The chain combines TRBV5-1 with TRBJ2-2; TRBD2 matches at 10 bases. Trimming cost V 0 bases and J 5 bases; bases outside gene matches: 4. Germline CDR1 reads SGHRS; CDR2 reads YFSETQ. This CDR3 has 16 amino acids.

V usage is TRBV6-6 and J usage is TRBJ2-7; D might be TRBD1 or TRBD2, each matching 5 bases. The germline V gene has CDR1 MNHNY and CDR2 SVGAGI (reference sequence). With 7 bases removed from V and 1 base from J, the gap between germline ends came to 14 bases. CDR3 length equals 14 residues. The CDR3 region has the DNA TGTGCCAGCATCCCGGACGGGGCGTCCTACGAGCAGTACTTC. This sequence encodes CASIPDGASYEQYF.

This clone was seen only once. The chain is built from TRBV5-8 and TRBJ2-5, with D perhaps matching TRBD1 (7 bases). V was pared by 3 bases and J by 4 bases, with 22 bases between. The CDR3 covers 17 residues. Germline V gene data show CDR1 as SGHTS and CDR2 as YDEGEE. CDR3 in DNA: TGTGCCAGCAGCTCGCTCAGGGGGGCGCGTGGAGGAGAGACCCAGTACTTC. Its protein is CASSSLRGARGGETQYF.

This clone was seen a handful of times. The same CDR3 arises from other DNA sequences in this sample as well. The J gene is TRBJ1-6, the V gene TRBV25-1; D gene ambiguous. From germline, CDR1 is MGHDK and CDR2 SYGVNS. The V end lost 2 bases, the J end lost 10 bases, and 9 bases lay between the germline ends. The CDR3 has 13 residues. Here the CDR3 reads CASSEGGNSPLHF. The CDR3 nucleotides read TGTGCCAGCAGTGAAGGAGGGAACTCACCCCTCCACTTT.

V gene TRBV6-5 combines with J gene TRBJ1-6, with D hard to call. Germline-derived CDR1 and CDR2 are MNHEY and SVGAGI. The CDR3 covers 16 residues. Deletions cut 3 bases from V and 4 bases from J, with 13 bases between. CDR3 DNA: TGTGCCAGCAGTTATCGCCTCCGGGATTATAATTCACCCCTCCACTTT. Its protein product is CASSYRLRDYNSPLHF.

The genes are TRBV19 and TRBJ1-4, with D perhaps matching TRBD1 (5 bases). This CDR3 is built from 16 residues. V was shortened by 5 bases and J by 7 bases, with 20 bases between the two germline ends. Germline-derived CDR1 and CDR2 are LNHDA and SQIVND (reference sequence). The CDR3 reads CASSAAGPKRVEKLFF. CDR3 DNA: TGTGCCAGTAGTGCCGCGGGGCCAAAGAGGGTTGAAAAACTGTTTTTT. Filled out from reference TRBV19 and TRBJ1-4, the complete variable domain reads DGGITQSPKYLFRKEGQNVTLSCEQNLNHDAMYWYRQDPGQGLRLIYYSQIVNDFQKGDIAEGYSVSREKKESFPLTVTSAQKNPTAFYLCASSAAGPKRVEKLFFGSGTQLSVL.

Only one count was recorded for this clone. Different DNA sequences within this sample yield the same CDR3. This chain links TRBV9 with TRBJ1-6, with a possible D match to TRBD1 (5 bases). CDR1 is SGDLS, CDR2 YYNGEE, per germline. V dropped 3 bases and J dropped 5 bases, with 9 bases sitting between them. The CDR3 consists of 14 residues. The CDR3 loop reads CASSAGLNNSPLHF. In nucleotides, the CDR3 is TGTGCCAGCAGCGCGGGACTGAATAATTCACCCCTCCACTTT.